The 12 T cell receptor beta chains presented below share a single source sample, sequenced in a study of T cell responses to AZD1222 COVID-19 vaccine. The method was immunoSEQ multiplex PCR; TCRdb's version includes in-frame clones alone and lacks a portion of them. The table records 90,000 to 100,000 clones, approximately 90% of them present only once. Sequenced material: peripheral blood, taken on day 0 of AZD1222 vaccination. These receptors were obtained from an adult in good health.

V and J are TRBV5-8 and TRBJ1-2, with 7 nucleotides matching TRBD1. CDR1 SGHTS and CDR2 YDEGEE come from the germline V gene. V was clipped by 9 bases and J by 4 bases; unmatched bases: 9. This CDR3 is built from 13 residues. CDR3 residues: CATVHRDSYGYTF. CDR3 nucleotide sequence: TGTGCCACAGTTCACCGGGACAGCTATGGCTACACCTTC.

V usage is TRBV15 and J usage is TRBJ2-7; 7 bases fit TRBD1. The CDR3 is made up of 15 amino acids. Looked up from germline, CDR1 is LNHNV and CDR2 is YYDKDF (reference sequence). The V segment lost 0 bases and the J segment 2 bases; nucleotides outside the gene matches: 4. CDR3 in amino acids: CATSRETGVPYEQYF. The DNA for the CDR3 is TGTGCCACCAGCAGAGAAACAGGGGTCCCCTACGAGCAGTACTTC.

The V call is TRBV30, the J call TRBJ1-4, with TRBD1 identical over 8 bases. The CDR3 extends over 13 amino acids. The V gene's germline CDR1 is GTSNPN and CDR2 SVGIG (reference sequence). The J segment lost 8 bases and the V segment lost 3 bases, leaving 5 bases of the junction unmatched. CDR3 amino acids: CAWRQGAHEKLFF. The DNA of the CDR3 is TGTGCCTGGAGGCAGGGGGCCCACGAAAAACTGTTTTTT. Full variable domain (rest looked up from reference TRBV30 and TRBJ1-4): SQTIHQWPATLVQPVGSPLSLECTVEGTSNPNLYWYRQAAGRGLQLLFYSVGIGQISSEVPQNLSASRPQDRQFILSSKKLLLSDSGFYLCAWRQGAHEKLFFGSGTQLSVL.

The chain links TRBV28 to TRBJ1-2; no definite D call. The CDR3 totals 12 residues. CDR1 and CDR2 from the germline V gene are MDHEN and SYDVKM. V lost 3 bases, J lost 5 bases, and 7 bases lay in between. This chain's CDR3 is CASSFAGYGYTF. The CDR3 bases are TGTGCCAGCAGTTTTGCCGGGTATGGCTACACCTTC.

This clone was seen a few times. The chain links TRBV18 to TRBJ1-3, with TRBD1 matching 8 bases. CDR3 length: 20 amino acids. After removal of 1 base from V and 0 bases from J, the junction contained 14 bases not matched to a gene. The germline gives CDR1 KGHSH, CDR2 LQKENI. DNA for the CDR3: TGTGCCAGCTCACCACTCGGAACGGGACAGGACCTGTTCTCTGGAAACACCATATATTTT. It encodes CASSPLGTGQDLFSGNTIYF.

This clone was seen a handful of times. The chain employs TRBV7-9 and TRBJ1-5; the match to TRBD1 covers 7 bases. CDR3 length: 17 amino acids. The V gene's germline CDR1 is SEHNR and CDR2 FQNEAQ (reference sequence). V lost 8 bases and J lost 3; bases outside the gene matches: 16. The CDR3 sequence: CASLKRQGEKFNQPQHF. CDR3 nucleotides: TGTGCCAGCTTGAAGAGGCAGGGGGAAAAATTCAATCAGCCCCAGCATTTT.

The chain uses TRBV5-6 and TRBJ1-2; unclear D gene. Trimming pared 1 base from V and 7 bases from J, leaving 14 bases between. The CDR3 sequence is 14 residues long. The germline CDR1 and CDR2 sequences are SGHDT and YYEEEE. The CDR3: CASSLLFGETGYTF. Here the CDR3 DNA reads TGTGCCAGCAGCTTGTTATTTGGGGAGACTGGCTACACCTTC.

The chain recombines TRBV7-3 with TRBJ2-1; D is unclear. CDR3 length: 13 residues. Germline V gene sequence: CDR1 SGHTA, CDR2 FQGTGA. Trimming shortened V by 1 base and J by 9 bases, and 10 bases separated the two germline ends. The CDR3: CASSLKWEAEQFF. The CDR3 nucleotides read TGTGCCAGCAGCTTAAAATGGGAAGCTGAGCAGTTCTTC.

This clone is a singleton in its sample. The CDR3, as DNA: TGTGCCAGCAGCTCGGGAGGGACGGATCAGCCCCAGCATTTT. Its protein is CASSSGGTDQPQHF. V and J are TRBV5-4 and TRBJ1-5; TRBD1 is a possible D gene (5 bases). Between the trimmed V and J ends, which lost 3 bases and 5 bases, there was a span of 12 bases. CDR1 is SGHNT and CDR2 is YYREEE in the germline V gene (reference sequence). The CDR3 spans 14 residues.

This clone was seen once. The genes are TRBV5-1 and TRBJ1-2, with D hard to call. V lost 0 bases to trimming and J lost 4 bases, with 10 bases between them. The CDR3 extends over 14 amino acids. Germline CDR1 SGHRS, CDR2 YFSETQ. The CDR3 bases are TGCGCCAGCAGCTTGGGTCTGGGCCTCTATGGCTACACCTTC. This translates into CASSLGLGLYGYTF.

This chain links TRBV18 with TRBJ2-7; D is undetermined. The CDR3 has 12 amino acids. The V end was cut by 3 bases, the J end by 5 bases, with 8 bases between. The germline V gene encodes CDR1 KGHSH and CDR2 LQKENI. DNA for the CDR3: TGTGCCAGCTCACCCCATGAAAACGAGCAGTACTTC. It translates to CASSPHENEQYF.

The rearrangement uses TRBV7-2 and TRBJ1-2, with D possibly matching TRBD1 (6 bases). Germline CDR1 SGHTA, CDR2 FQGNSA. The CDR3 spans 15 residues. V was pared by 5 bases and J by 3 bases, with 16 bases between. The CDR3 nucleotides are TGTGCCAGCAGCCCGCAGGGGATTCAGTACTATGGCTACACCTTC. The encoded protein is CASSPQGIQYYGYTF. Combining the CDR3 with reference TRBV7-2 and TRBJ1-2 gives the whole variable domain GAGVSQSPSNKVTEKGKDVELRCDPISGHTALYWYRQSLGQGLEFLIYFQGNSAPDKSGLPSDRFSAERTGGSVSTLTIQRTQQEDSAVYLCASSPQGIQYYGYTFGSGTRLTVV.